Listed below are T cell receptor beta chains from one sample, sequenced in a study of early T cells in non-severe SARS-CoV-2 infection. One entry per CDR3 protein, called by TCRdb with MiXCR from the 5' RACE reads. Here the sample spans roughly 25,000 distinct CDR3 sequences, 3.5% to 5% being singletons. Sequencing used whole blood. The source is an adult who was a healthcare worker with PCR-confirmed SARS-CoV-2 infection or an uninfected control (not recorded which). CDR3s include the opening cysteine and the closing phenylalanine or tryptophan. Fields, in order: CDR3 DNA, CDR3 protein, J gene, CDR3 length, clone size, V gene, D gene. The D gene is left open where the match is weak. Size is stated for part of the rows, as once, few or many counts, or as a class when the clone is expanded.

DNA: TGCAGTGCGCAGGAGGTGGGAGACGTGGGTTCACCCCTCCACTTT
CDR3: CSAQEVGDVGSPLHF
J: TRBJ1-6
length: 15
size: many
V: TRBV20-1
D: .

DNA: TGTGCCAGCAGCACCCAGAACACTGAAGCTTTCTTT
CDR3: CASSTQNTEAFF
J: TRBJ1-1
length: 12
size: .
V: TRBV7-9
D: .

DNA: TGTGCCAGCAGCTTACACGAAAGTAGCAATCAGCCCCAGCATTTT
CDR3: CASSLHESSNQPQHF
J: TRBJ1-5
length: 15
size: many
V: TRBV7-2
D: .

DNA: TGTGCCAGCAGCTTAGAACTAGCGAGGAACATTCAGTACTTC
CDR3: CASSLELARNIQYF
J: TRBJ2-4
length: 14
size: many
V: TRBV7-8
D: TRBD2

DNA: TGTGCCAGCTCACTGACAGGGGTGACTGAAGCTTTCTTT
CDR3: CASSLTGVTEAFF
J: TRBJ1-1
length: 13
size: .
V: TRBV18
D: TRBD1

DNA: TGTGCCAGCAGTTTATTGGGGGGGCTTGAGTACTTC
CDR3: CASSLLGGLEYF
J: TRBJ2-4
length: 12
size: few
V: TRBV12-3/TRBV12-4
D: .

DNA: TGTGCCATCAGTGACCCTCGGGGTGAGCAGTTCTTC
CDR3: CAISDPRGEQFF
J: TRBJ2-1
length: 12
size: many
V: TRBV10-3
D: .

DNA: TGTGCCAGCAGCTTAAACGGGTTAAGCAATCAGCCCCAGCATTTT
CDR3: CASSLNGLSNQPQHF
J: TRBJ1-5
length: 15
size: many
V: TRBV7-3
D: .

DNA: TGTGCCACCAGCAGTTATGGGCAATTTAACACTGAAGCTTTCTTT
CDR3: CATSSYGQFNTEAFF
J: TRBJ1-1
length: 15
size: .
V: TRBV15
D: .

DNA: TGCTCCAGCAGAGGGGCGGGAGTCCAGGCCGAGCAGTACTTC
CDR3: CSSRGAGVQAEQYF
J: TRBJ2-7
length: 14
size: .
V: TRBV12-3/TRBV12-4
D: TRBD2

DNA: TGTGCCAGTCAGCCGGAGACAAGGGGGTCACCCCTCCACTTT
CDR3: CASQPETRGSPLHF
J: TRBJ1-6
length: 14
size: many
V: TRBV6-5
D: .

DNA: TGTGCCAGCAGCTTAAGGGGCCCAGGGACTAACAATGAGCAGTTCTTC
CDR3: CASSLRGPGTNNEQFF
J: TRBJ2-1
length: 16
size: many
V: TRBV7-3
D: TRBD2

DNA: TGTGCCAGCAGCCAAGGTAGCAAAAACATTCAGTACTTC
CDR3: CASSQGSKNIQYF
J: TRBJ2-4
length: 13
size: many
V: TRBV3-1
D: .

DNA: TGTGCCAGCAGCTTATCGGTCGGCTACGAGCAGTACTTC
CDR3: CASSLSVGYEQYF
J: TRBJ2-7
length: 13
size: many
V: TRBV7-9
D: .

DNA: TGTGCCAGCAGCTCACGTATCTTTGGCCTCAACAATGAGCAGTTCTTC
CDR3: CASSSRIFGLNNEQFF
J: TRBJ2-1
length: 16
size: many
V: TRBV7-8
D: .

DNA: TGTGCCAGCACAAGAAACTATGGCTACACCTTC
CDR3: CASTRNYGYTF
J: TRBJ1-2
length: 11
size: few
V: TRBV19
D: .

DNA: TGTGCCAGCAGTCCGACTAGCACAGATACGCAGTATTTT
CDR3: CASSPTSTDTQYF
J: TRBJ2-3
length: 13
size: few
V: TRBV12-3/TRBV12-4
D: .

DNA: TGTGCCAGCAGACAGGGGTCGTTGACTGAAGCTTTCTTT
CDR3: CASRQGSLTEAFF
J: TRBJ1-1
length: 13
size: few
V: TRBV6-2/TRBV6-3
D: TRBD1

DNA: TGTGCCAGCAGCCCGGATAGGCCTAGCGGGGGTTTACAAGAGACCCAGTACTTC
CDR3: CASSPDRPSGGLQETQYF
J: TRBJ2-5
length: 18
size: many
V: TRBV7-6
D: TRBD2

DNA: TGCAGTGCGAACGACGGGACTATTTACAATGAGCAGTTCTTC
CDR3: CSANDGTIYNEQFF
J: TRBJ2-1
length: 14
size: few
V: TRBV20-1
D: TRBD2

DNA: TGCAGTGCTCTAACCGGTTCGGGCTGGCGCGCTGAAGCTTTCTTT
CDR3: CSALTGSGWRAEAFF
J: TRBJ1-1
length: 15
size: medium-sized
V: TRBV20-1
D: .

DNA: TGCAGTGCCCAGGGGGCGATTAATGAAAAACTGTTTTTT
CDR3: CSAQGAINEKLFF
J: TRBJ1-4
length: 13
size: few
V: TRBV20-1
D: TRBD1

DNA: TGTGCCAGCAGCCAAGATCAAGGGGGCCTGACCCAGCAGTACTTC
CDR3: CASSQDQGGLTQQYF
J: TRBJ2-7
length: 15
size: few
V: TRBV14
D: TRBD1

DNA: TGCAGCGTTCAACAGGACAGCTCTGGAAACACCATATATTTT
CDR3: CSVQQDSSGNTIYF
J: TRBJ1-3
length: 14
size: few
V: TRBV29-1
D: .

DNA: TGTGCCAGCAGCCAAGTGGGATACGATTGGGACGGCACAGATACGCAGTATTTT
CDR3: CASSQVGYDWDGTDTQYF
J: TRBJ2-3
length: 18
size: .
V: TRBV14
D: .

DNA: TGCGCCAGCAGCTTCGGCAGCCTATCTGGAAACACCATATATTTT
CDR3: CASSFGSLSGNTIYF
J: TRBJ1-3
length: 15
size: many
V: TRBV5-1
D: .

DNA: TGTGCCAGCAGCTTAGTGGTGGGAGACGCAGATACGCAGTATTTT
CDR3: CASSLVVGDADTQYF
J: TRBJ2-3
length: 15
size: many
V: TRBV7-2
D: .